Below are 6 T cell receptor beta chains sequenced from a single sample in a study of control samples from healthy donors and cancer patients. The protocol was immunoSEQ multiplex PCR, while the TCRdb copy is restricted to in-frame clones and leaves out a portion. The table shows 150,000 to 190,000 clones, with over 90% occurring only once. Sequenced: blood. These receptors were obtained from a man aged 45-65 years in good health.

This clone was observed a single time. This rearrangement joins TRBV19 to TRBJ1-3, with no clear D. This CDR3 spans 15 amino acids. CDR1 and CDR2 from the germline V gene are LNHDA and SQIVND (reference sequence). The V end was cut by 3 bases, the J end by 1 base, with 10 bases between. Here the CDR3 DNA reads TGTGCCAGTAGTATTGTGGGAATGTCTGGAAACACCATATATTTT. This sequence encodes CASSIVGMSGNTIYF.

This chain connects TRBV11-2 to TRBJ2-3, with D perhaps matching TRBD2 (5 bases). The germline CDR1 and CDR2 sequences are SGHAT and FQNNGV. The CDR3 has 17 amino acids. Trimming stripped 0 bases from V and 3 bases from J, with 16 bases between. CDR3 DNA sequence: TGTGCCAGCAGCTTAGATTCGGGGATCCTCAGGACAGATACGCAGTATTTT. It specifies CASSLDSGILRTDTQYF.

The chain carries TRBV9 and TRBJ2-1, with D hard to call. CDR3 length equals 13 residues. Germline assignment: CDR1 SGDLS and CDR2 YYNGEE. V dropped 0 bases and J dropped 4 bases, with 5 bases sitting between them. CDR3 nucleotide sequence: TGTGCCAGCAGCGTAGGCAGGTACAATGAGCAGTTCTTC. Translation gives CASSVGRYNEQFF.

This clone has just one count. The chain joins TRBV19 to TRBJ2-1; 11 nucleotides agree with TRBD2. The CDR3 is 15 residues long. Trimming took 7 bases from V and 1 from J; bases not matched to a gene: 3. Germline V gene sequence: CDR1 LNHDA, CDR2 SQIVND (reference sequence). The DNA for the CDR3 is TGTGCCAGTAAACTAGCGGGAGCTTCCTACAATGAGCAGTTCTTC. Protein sequence: CASKLAGASYNEQFF.

J is TRBJ2-1 and V is TRBV7-3, with D possibly matching TRBD2 (6 bases). Germline CDR1 reads SGHTA; CDR2 reads FQGTGA. The V end lost 0 bases, the J end lost 7 bases, and 13 bases lay between the germline ends. The CDR3 sequence is 15 residues long. As DNA, the CDR3 is TGTGCCAGCAGCTTAACGGGCGGGACCACAAATGAGCAGTTCTTC. It translates to CASSLTGGTTNEQFF.

In this sample, this clone turned up a few times. The chain couples TRBV7-9 to TRBJ2-1; D is undetermined. This CDR3 is 12 amino acids long. CDR1 SEHNR and CDR2 FQNEAQ come from the germline V gene (reference sequence). The V gene lost 0 bases and the J gene lost 6 bases, with 3 bases spanning the gap. In nucleotides, the CDR3 is TGTGCCAGCAGCTTAGCGCTCAATGAGCAGTTCTTC. It codes for CASSLALNEQFF.